This record concerns one T cell receptor (beta chain) sequence. The target antigen is unknown. From the RACE reads, TCRdb called clonotypes with MiXCR, one entry per CDR3 protein. The data contain approximately 82,000 distinct CDR3 sequences, approximately 7% of them singletons. These data originate in a study of human T cells and chemical hapten exposure. Time point: patch test 2, 6 weeks after DPC sensitization. Treatment here: therapeutic diphenylcyclopropenone sensitization with weekly scalp DPC. Blood draws came before every patch-test application. Germline CDR1 is SGHTA and CDR2 is FQGNSA. The CDR3 sequence is 13 residues long. Trimming removed 1 base from V and 7 bases from J, with 8 bases in between. Findings and caveats of the study: Controls had significantly fewer large CDR3 similarity clusters than were formed by expanded TCRs. No alteration of TCRs above 1 in 1000 frequency was seen with DPC sensitization.

This specimen consisted of whole blood, obtained in connection with sensitization to the hapten diphenylcyclopropenone (DPC). The V call is TRBV7-2, the J call TRBJ1-5; D is uncertain. The receptor's source is a woman between 25 and 40 years old with alopecia areata. Some clones in this sample may be carry-over from other donors' samples. CDR3 sequence: CASSLETEQPQHF. The CDR3 DNA follows: TGTGCCAGCAGCTTAGAGACTGAACAGCCCCAGCATTTT. Full variable domain (outside the CDR3, taken from reference TRBV7-2 and TRBJ1-5): GAGVSQSPSNKVTEKGKDVELRCDPISGHTALYWYRQSLGQGLEFLIYFQGNSAPDKSGLPSDRFSAERTGGSVSTLTIQRTQQEDSAVYLCASSLETEQPQHFGDGTRLSIL.